This TCR beta chain was sequenced in a study of control samples from healthy donors and cancer patients (dated by TCRdb to 2018 to 2021). On this clone itself: The antigen it binds to is not known. No per-base quality is available; no much larger clone lies one base away.

The method behind the library was the immunoSEQ multiplex PCR assay. TCRdb mirrors the immuneACCESS table, restricted to in-frame sequences. Some clones are absent from its copies; in checked studies, under half trace to an unresolved V gene, and the reason for the others is unknown. The sample table records about 83,000 clones; about nine tenths of these occur just once. The top ten clones comprise approximately 16% of the sample. Including the terminal cysteine and phenylalanine, the CDR3 comprises 17 residues. The kept DNA is CDR3 alone, 51 bases in frame from the first base. CDR1 ENHRY and CDR2 SYGVKD are derived from the germline V gene. Relative to germline, V is 10 bases shorter and J is 1 base shorter, with 23 bases between their ends.

Sequencing used blood. The sequence was collected from a man aged 50-60 years in good health. The chain is encoded by TRBV10-3 joined to TRBJ1-5; no confident D gene assignment can be made. The CDR3 protein is CASPGGIPIRSNQPQHF. The base sequence is TGTGCCAGCCCCGGCGGAATCCCAATCAGGAGCAATCAGCCCCAGCATTTT.